The 21 T cell receptor beta chains given below trace back to one sample, sequenced in a study of neurological immune-mediated disorders (dated by TCRdb to the late 2010s). Receptor amplification or capture employed 5' RACE. TCRdb lists the instrument as Illumina HiSeq 2500. TCRdb reprocessing: public reads trimmed at Q25 with fastp, clones called with MiXCR, in-frame beta chains kept. When rows share a CDR3 protein, they turn into one entry using the most common DNA and genes. This sample lists roughly 48,000 distinct CDR3 sequences; roughly 24% were detected once. The ten most abundant clones make up 20% to 30% of the sample. Material for sequencing was PBMCs. Receptor source: a woman in her seventies in good health.

This clonotype was found many times. The V gene is TRBV9, the J gene TRBJ2-1; 9 nucleotides agree with TRBD2. CDR3 length equals 15 residues. Germline values: CDR1 SGDLS, CDR2 YYNGEE. V shed 0 bases, J shed 2 bases, and the junction held 0 bases outside the gene matches. The CDR3, as DNA: TGTGCCAGCAGCGTAGTAGCGGGAGCCTACAATGAGCAGTTCTTC. Encoded protein: CASSVVAGAYNEQFF. Together with reference TRBV9 and TRBJ2-1, the CDR3 gives the full variable domain: DSGVTQTPKHLITATGQRVTLRCSPRSGDLSVYWYQQSLDQGLQFLIQYYNGEERAKGNILERFSAQQFPDLHSELNLSSLELGDSALYFCASSVVAGAYNEQFFGPGTRLTVL.

In this sample, this clonotype turned up a few times. The rearrangement joins TRBV5-4 to TRBJ1-1; 8 bases agree with TRBD1. Looked up from germline, CDR1 is SGHNT and CDR2 is YYREEE (reference sequence). This CDR3 has 15 residues. The V segment lost 4 bases and the J segment 2 bases; nucleotides outside the gene matches: 7. CDR3 protein: CASSPLDRGNTEAFF. CDR3 in DNA: TGTGCCAGCAGCCCGCTTGACAGGGGCAACACTGAAGCTTTCTTT. Looking up the rest from reference TRBV5-4 and TRBJ1-1 gives the full variable domain: ETGVTQSPTHLIKTRGQQVTLRCSSQSGHNTVSWYQQALGQGPQFIFQYYREEENGRGNFPPRFSGLQFPNYSSELNVNALELDDSALYLCASSPLDRGNTEAFFGQGTRLTVV.

The chain joins TRBV12-3 or TRBV12-4 to TRBJ2-1; possibly TRBD2 for D (5 bases). The CDR3 consists of 14 residues. V was trimmed by 1 base and J by 7 bases, leaving 11 bases between them. CDR3 protein: CASSLGGIVNEQFF. The CDR3 DNA reads as TGTGCCAGCAGTTTAGGAGGGATTGTTAATGAGCAGTTCTTC.

This clonotype was seen at least ten times. The chain carries TRBV5-1 and TRBJ2-5, with 10 bases matching TRBD2. V shed 0 bases, J shed 4 bases, and the junction held 9 bases outside the gene matches. Looked up from germline, CDR1 is SGHRS and CDR2 is YFSETQ. The CDR3 runs to 17 residues. CDR3 region: CASSLGLAGVLLETQYF. DNA of the CDR3: TGCGCCAGCAGCTTGGGGCTAGCGGGAGTACTGTTAGAGACCCAGTACTTC.

This clonotype was detected only once. This chain uses TRBV4-3 with TRBJ2-5, with TRBD2 matching 11 bases. Germline-derived CDR1 and CDR2 are LGHNA and YSLEER. V lost 4 bases, J lost 5 bases, and 6 bases stayed unmatched. This CDR3 is built from 15 residues. CDR3: CASSRLAGIGETQYF. CDR3 DNA: TGCGCCAGCAGCCGACTAGCGGGGATTGGGGAGACCCAGTACTTC.

A remark on this clonotype: A junction end diverges from the germline sequence, so it may reflect a read error. V is TRBV5-1 and J is TRBJ1-4; D not certain. In germline, CDR1 is SGHRS, CDR2 YFSETQ. The CDR3 is 15 amino acids. In nucleotides, the CDR3 is TGCGTCAGCAGCTTGGTACGGGATCTTAGGGAAAAACTGTTTTTT. This encodes CVSSLVRDLREKLFF.

This clonotype was picked up many times. The rearrangement joins TRBV4-2 to TRBJ2-7, with 10 bases lining up with TRBD2. The trim removed 0 bases at V and 7 bases at J, leaving 9 bases unmatched. Germline V gene sequence: CDR1 LGHNA, CDR2 YNFKEQ. The CDR3 loop spans 16 amino acids. The CDR3 bases are TGTGCCAGCAGCCAAGATTCTAGCGGGGGACTAAGAGAGCAGTACTTC. The encoded protein is CASSQDSSGGLREQYF.

This clonotype showed up many times. The rearrangement joins TRBV4-2 to TRBJ2-7; TRBD2 is a possible D gene (6 bases). The CDR3 covers 16 residues. The V and J ends lost 0 bases and 6 bases respectively, with 18 bases between them. CDR1 and CDR2 (germline): LGHNA, YNFKEQ. CDR3 sequence: CASSQDLNTGGTEQYF. The DNA for the CDR3 is TGTGCCAGCAGCCAAGATCTTAACACAGGAGGGACCGAGCAGTACTTC.

This clonotype was observed at least ten times. The V call is TRBV9, the J call TRBJ2-3; no clear D. Germline loops: CDR1 SGDLS, CDR2 YYNGEE. There are 14 residues in the CDR3. The V and J ends lost 7 bases and 0 bases respectively, with 12 bases between them. Written as DNA, the CDR3 is TGTGCCAGCCAAAGCCTGGCGAGCACAGATACGCAGTATTTT. It codes for CASQSLASTDTQYF.

A few counts support this clonotype. The chain has TRBV20-1 and TRBJ2-1; 7 bases are a match to TRBD1. Germline V gene sequence: CDR1 DFQATT, CDR2 SNEGSKA (reference sequence). There are 15 residues in the CDR3. Trimming took 6 bases from V and 3 from J; bases not matched to a gene: 11. CDR3 bases: TGCAGTGCCATCAACCCGGGACAGTTCTACAATGAGCAGTTCTTC. As protein: CSAINPGQFYNEQFF.

This chain uses TRBV10-3 with TRBJ2-7; D is ambiguous. The germline CDR1 and CDR2 sequences are ENHRY and SYGVKD. Trimming stripped 3 bases from V and 1 base from J, with 13 bases between. This CDR3 is built from 15 residues. The CDR3 nucleotides are TGTGCCATCAGTGAAGGTCAGGTGGGGTCCTACGAGCAGTACTTC. Protein: CAISEGQVGSYEQYF.

The table lists this clonotype with many counts. The chain carries TRBV6-2 or TRBV6-3 and TRBJ2-3; D call uncertain. Per germline, CDR1 MNHEY and CDR2 SVGEGT. The CDR3 is made up of 13 amino acids. Trimming removed 4 bases from V and 10 bases from J, with 15 bases in between. Here the CDR3 DNA reads TGTGCCAGCAGTTCTGGAATTGGATTGTCGCAGTATTTT. It codes for CASSSGIGLSQYF.

There are many counts of this clonotype. V is TRBV20-1 and J is TRBJ1-1; D not certain. Germline-derived CDR1 and CDR2 are DFQATT and SNEGSKA (reference sequence). V lost 8 bases and J 0 bases, leaving 10 bases between the germline ends. The CDR3 has 12 residues. The CDR3 loop is CSSPGMNTEAFF. The CDR3 DNA sequence: TGCAGTTCCCCTGGAATGAACACTGAAGCTTTCTTT.

In this sample, this clonotype turned up a few times. V gene TRBV18 combines with J gene TRBJ2-5; D possibly corresponds to TRBD1 (5 bases). Trimming shortened V by 6 bases and J by 0 bases, and 8 bases separated the two germline ends. CDR3 length: 13 amino acids. Germline values: CDR1 KGHSH, CDR2 LQKENI. The CDR3 coding sequence is TGTGCCAGCTCCACAGGATACCAAGAGACCCAGTACTTC. Protein sequence: CASSTGYQETQYF.

At least ten counts were recorded for this clonotype. V usage is TRBV5-1 and J usage is TRBJ2-7; 8 nucleotides agree with TRBD1. Germline V gene data show CDR1 as SGHRS and CDR2 as YFSETQ. Unmatched junction bases numbered 10, after V lost 2 bases and J lost 3 bases. This CDR3 spans 16 amino acids. CDR3 nucleotides: TGCGCCAGCAGCTTTGGGCCGGGACAGGCCTACTACGAGCAGTACTTC. Translated, it gives CASSFGPGQAYYEQYF.

This clonotype was observed at least ten times. This chain joins TRBV29-1 and TRBJ2-2, with D possibly matching TRBD1 (6 bases). The CDR3 is made up of 16 amino acids. CDR1 is SQVTM, CDR2 ANQGSEA, per germline. V was pared by 5 bases and J by 0 bases, with 16 bases between. CDR3 bases: TGCAGCGTTAAACGGCAGGGGCGTTCGAACACCGGGGAGCTGTTTTTT. As protein: CSVKRQGRSNTGELFF.

In this sample, this clonotype turned up a few times. This chain connects TRBV27 to TRBJ1-5; 9 bases are shared with TRBD1. Germline V gene sequence: CDR1 MNHEY, CDR2 SMNVEV (reference sequence). The CDR3 extends over 18 amino acids. V was clipped by 8 bases and J by 3 bases; unmatched bases: 17. The CDR3 bases are TGTGCCAGCTCCTTTGGGGTTCCGGGACAGGGAATCAATCAGCCCCAGCATTTT. Amino acid sequence: CASSFGVPGQGINQPQHF.

Ten or more counts support this clonotype. The chain is built from TRBV7-2 and TRBJ2-5; 9 bases map to TRBD2. Trimming at V came to 5 bases and at J to 5 bases, leaving 9 bases not matched to a gene. This CDR3 spans 15 amino acids. Germline CDR1 reads SGHTA; CDR2 reads FQGNSA. The CDR3 bases are TGTGCCAGCAGCCGACCTAGCGGGACTGGGGAGACCCAGTACTTC. It encodes CASSRPSGTGETQYF.

At least ten counts were recorded for this clonotype. This chain connects TRBV5-1 to TRBJ2-1, with D perhaps matching TRBD2 (6 bases). The CDR3 covers 14 residues. Looked up from germline, CDR1 is SGHRS and CDR2 is YFSETQ. Trimming pared 4 bases from V and 0 bases from J, leaving 8 bases between. CDR3 nucleotides: TGCGCCAGCAGCCGGGGGAGCTCCTACAATGAGCAGTTCTTC. It yields the protein CASSRGSSYNEQFF.

Many counts were recorded for this clonotype. V usage is TRBV7-2 and J usage is TRBJ2-1, with 8 bases that match TRBD2. The CDR3 contains 15 residues. Per the germline V gene, CDR1 is SGHTA and CDR2 is FQGNSA. Losses at the gene ends were 2 bases for V and 5 bases for J; bases not matched to a gene: 5. This CDR3 reads CASSLRAGENNEQFF. The CDR3 bases are TGTGCCAGCAGCTTACGAGCGGGAGAAAACAATGAGCAGTTCTTC.

This clonotype was seen ten or more times. The chain uses TRBV4-1 and TRBJ1-6, with 7 nucleotides matching TRBD1. The germline gives CDR1 MGHRA, CDR2 YSYEKL. The CDR3 loop spans 16 amino acids. With 5 bases clipped from V and 5 bases from J, the junction kept 9 bases outside the gene matches. CDR3 sequence reads: CASSLRQGVDNSPLHF. The CDR3, as DNA: TGCGCCAGCAGCTTACGACAGGGAGTCGATAATTCACCCCTCCACTTT.